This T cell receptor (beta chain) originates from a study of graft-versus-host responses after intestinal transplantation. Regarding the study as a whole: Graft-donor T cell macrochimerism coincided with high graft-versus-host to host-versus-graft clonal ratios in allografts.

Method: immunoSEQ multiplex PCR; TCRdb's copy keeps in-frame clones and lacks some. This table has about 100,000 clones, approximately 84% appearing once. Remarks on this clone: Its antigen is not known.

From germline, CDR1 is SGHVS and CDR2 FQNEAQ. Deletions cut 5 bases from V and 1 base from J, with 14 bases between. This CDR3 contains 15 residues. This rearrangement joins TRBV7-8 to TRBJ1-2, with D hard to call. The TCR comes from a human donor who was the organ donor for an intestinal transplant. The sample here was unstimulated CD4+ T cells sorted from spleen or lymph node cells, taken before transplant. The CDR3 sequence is CASSRTLELNYGYTF. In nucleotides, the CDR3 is TGTGCCAGCAGCCGAACGCTGGAACTTAACTATGGCTACACCTTC. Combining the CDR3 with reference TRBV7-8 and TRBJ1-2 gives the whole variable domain GAGVSQSPRYKVAKRGQDVALRCDPISGHVSLFWYQQALGQGPEFLTYFQNEAQLDKSGLPSDRFFAERPEGSVSTLKIQRTQQEDSAVYLCASSRTLELNYGYTFGSGTRLTVV.